Here is one T cell receptor beta chain with its context. Its antigen remains undetermined. Base qualities are not at hand, and no much larger clone is one base apart. Stable Graves' hyperthyroidism was defined as no progression to ophthalmopathy during 18 months of follow-up. Hyperthyroidism patients were newly diagnosed, with disease duration under 2 months, and aged 18 to 65 years. Exclusion was applied to patients with uncontrolled infections, other autoimmune diseases, pregnancy or lactation. Diagnoses were established on the basis of clinical symptoms, serum thyroxine and TRAb, thyroid ultrasound, and orbital computed tomography. Trizol reagent was used to extract total RNA, and RNA quality was then checked on an Agilent 2100 Bioanalyzer. These data belong to a study of T cells in Graves' hyperthyroidism and ophthalmopathy (dated by TCRdb to between 2018 and 2021). For the wider study: To identify TCR V-J signatures that set the groups apart, the researchers used a discovery cohort of 90 to 100 patients, made up of 40 to 45 with Graves' ophthalmopathy and approximately 57 with stable Graves' hyperthyroidism. The 90 or so discovery patients were randomly split 7:3 into training and test sets. The paper reports TCR Vbeta CDR3 sequencing of about 140 peripheral blood samples: fewer than 50 ophthalmopathy, about 75 hyperthyroidism and around 17 progressor patients. Prospective prediction of ophthalmopathy was tested in an independent validation cohort of some 19 hyperthyroidism patients and some 17 patients who later progressed to ophthalmopathy. In addition, the study compared T-cell repertoires in thyroid tissue and in blood from about six Graves' hyperthyroidism patients. Once sampling was done, hyperthyroidism patients were given methimazole at a starting dose of 30 mg daily, whereas ophthalmopathy patients were given high-dose intravenous methylprednisolone.

V was cut back by 4 bases and J by 4 bases, leaving a gap of 16 bases between them. CDR1 and CDR2 were assigned from the germline V gene as SQVTM and ANQGSEA. The CDR3 numbers 14 residues from cysteine through phenylalanine. CDR3 DNA only is kept here, 42 bases in frame from base 1. Study-wide findings and limitations: Most expanded thyroid clonotypes (frequency above 0.001) were also found in blood, which suggests that blood repertoires may mirror thyroid immune responses. In cross-validation, a model built on a 13 V-J signature told ophthalmopathy apart from stable hyperthyroidism with less than 90% sensitivity and 81% to 82% specificity, and in testing the same model reached 80%/75%. Sample size was not statistically predetermined, and investigators were not blinded to group allocation. In validation, the model predicted progression to ophthalmopathy a median of around six months before onset, with approximately 68% sensitivity and 72.22% specificity.

Amplification of TCR beta CDR3 regions was carried out from RNA transcripts. The first round of RT-PCR for the TCR CDR3 was performed with the HTBI primer set and the Qiagen OneStep RT-PCR kit. A second multiplex PCR round built the libraries, followed by size selection and purification. Sequencing of the libraries was done on an Illumina HiSeq2000 using paired-end 100 bp reads. Per the source publication's procedure: SOAPnuke was used to process the raw data, with reads discarded if the reads contained adapters or uncalled bases, had a mean Phred below 15, or lacked an exact constant-primer or identifier match. High-quality paired reads were merged using COPE v1.2.5, and each unique nucleotide sequence was defined as a clonotype. MiTCR v1.1 was used to align clonotypes to the IMGT TRBV, TRBD and TRBJ reference segments. Analysis was restricted to V-J combinations with a frequency above 0.0001, which covered 98% to 99.2% of repertoires. A TCS score was defined as the ratio of F50 (clonal expansion) to E x V (chaos), with BLOSUM62-based TCRdist applied between CDR3 peptides within each V-J. Welch's t-statistics and random forest reduced approximately 520 V-J features to 13, which were used in a naive Bayes classifier (R e1071). The similarity between thyroid and blood repertoires was quantified using the Morisita-Horn index. The raw public data were reprocessed by TCRdb itself: fastp quality trimming at Q25, MiXCR clonotype calling, in-frame beta chains only. For every CDR3 protein sequence, its rows merge into one entry that carries the most common genes and DNA. These V and J calls derive from TCRdb rather than the authors' analysis. This sample is represented by 500,000 to 750,000 distinct CDR3 sequences; around 46% of them were singletons. The ten largest clones capture about 8.3% of the sample.

The material sequenced was peripheral blood or thyroid tissue (not recorded which). This chain is built from TRBV29-1 and TRBJ2-5; the D gene remains uncertain. The sequence came from a woman younger than 30 with Graves' hyperthyroidism. The CDR3 region has the sequence CSVGGRNTGETQYF. The DNA sequence is as follows: TGCAGCGTTGGCGGCCGGAACACTGGAGAGACCCAGTACTTC.